One and the same sample provided the 7 T cell receptor beta chains below, sequenced in a study of control samples from healthy donors and cancer patients. The assay was immunoSEQ multiplex PCR, and TCRdb's table has in-frame clones only and misses some. The table shows about 120,000 clones, with 80% to 90% occurring only once. Sequenced: blood. These receptors originate from a man between 45 and 60 years old in good health.

The chain recombines TRBV12-5 with TRBJ1-5; D gene uncertain. CDR3 length equals 15 residues. Trimming took 6 bases from V and 8 from J, leaving 20 bases between them. CDR1 is LGHNT and CDR2 is FRNRAP in the germline V gene. The CDR3: CASGPIEGLLEPQHF. The CDR3 region has the DNA TGTGCTAGTGGCCCAATAGAGGGTTTGTTAGAGCCCCAGCATTTT.

The rearrangement uses TRBV10-1 and TRBJ2-5, with a possible D match to TRBD1 (5 bases). This CDR3 comprises 13 residues. V was clipped by 7 bases and J by 5 bases, with 14 bases between them. The germline CDR1 and CDR2 sequences are WNHNN and SYGVQD (reference sequence). CDR3 nucleotides: TGCGCCAGCAAGCAGGGTGGTTGGGAGACCCAGTACTTC. Protein: CASKQGGWETQYF.

This clone was seen a single time. V is TRBV14 and J is TRBJ2-3, with 9 positions matching TRBD2. The V segment lost 2 bases and the J segment 2 bases; nucleotides outside the gene matches: 11. The germline V gene has CDR1 SGHDN and CDR2 FVKESK. This CDR3 is 18 amino acids long. The CDR3 sequence: CASSQRITLAGATDTQYF. The CDR3 DNA reads TGTGCCAGCAGCCAACGGATCACCTTAGCGGGGGCCACAGATACGCAGTATTTT.

The J gene is TRBJ2-1, the V gene TRBV18; either TRBD1 or TRBD2 may fit D (5 bases each). Germline CDR1 KGHSH, CDR2 LQKENI. The CDR3 covers 12 residues. V lost 3 bases, J lost 8 bases, and 8 bases lay in between. CDR3 DNA: TGTGCCAGCTCACCTATGGGGGATGAGCAGTTCTTC. Amino acid sequence: CASSPMGDEQFF.

The chain is built from TRBV6-5 and TRBJ2-3; 12 bases map to TRBD2. The germline gives CDR1 MNHEY, CDR2 SVGAGI. There are 15 residues in the CDR3. V trimming: 5 bases; J trimming: 3 bases; junction bases outside the gene matches: 3. The CDR3, as DNA: TGTGCCAGCAGTACGACTAGCGGGGGTACAGATACGCAGTATTTT. Translation gives CASSTTSGGTDTQYF.

The chain combines TRBV6-6 with TRBJ1-1; 7 positions match TRBD1. Per germline, CDR1 MNHNY and CDR2 SVGAGI (reference sequence). J was trimmed by 11 bases and V by 6 bases; bases with no gene match: 9. The CDR3 length is 12 residues. The CDR3 DNA follows: TGTGCCAGCAGCCTCCGACAGGGCGATGCTTTCTTT. This gives the protein CASSLRQGDAFF.

V usage is TRBV19 and J usage is TRBJ2-5; TRBD1 matches at 7 bases. The CDR3 is 16 amino acids. Germline CDR1 LNHDA, CDR2 SQIVND (reference sequence). The junction had 11 bases not matched to a gene; V was cut back by 2 bases and J by 5 bases. The CDR3 bases are TGTGCCAGTAGTATAAGAAACAGGGGTGGAAGGGAGACCCAGTACTTC. Translation gives CASSIRNRGGRETQYF.